The 20 T cell receptor beta chains given below trace back to one sample, sequenced in a study of T cell changes during pregnancy in multiple sclerosis. The table came from immunoSEQ multiplex PCR; TCRdb's copy has only in-frame clones and leaves some out. The sample has approximately 110,000 clones; just over 90% are singletons. Sequenced here: peripheral blood, sampled after pregnancy. Source of these receptors: a female donor with multiple sclerosis, enrolled in a pregnancy study.

This clone was counted once. This chain uses TRBV9 with TRBJ2-1; no firm D call. Germline CDR1 reads SGDLS; CDR2 reads YYNGEE. The CDR3 length is 15 residues. The V gene lost 9 bases and the J gene lost 4 bases, with 20 bases spanning the gap. DNA for the CDR3: TGTGCCAACAAGGTCTCGGGTCCCCGATACAATGAGCAGTTCTTC. Translating gives CANKVSGPRYNEQFF.

The chain uses TRBV5-6 and TRBJ1-1; TRBD1 matches at 7 bases. With V trimmed by 4 bases and J by 5 bases, 17 bases remained unmatched. This CDR3 spans 17 amino acids. CDR1 is SGHDT, CDR2 YYEEEE, per germline. The chain's CDR3 is CASSTFDREAVGTEAFF. DNA for the CDR3: TGTGCCAGCAGCACCTTCGACAGGGAGGCAGTTGGGACTGAAGCTTTCTTT. The variable domain in full, completed from reference TRBV5-6 and TRBJ1-1, reads DAGVTQSPTHLIKTRGQQVTLRCSPKSGHDTVSWYQQALGQGPQFIFQYYEEEERQRGNFPDRFSGHQFPNYSSELNVNALLLGDSALYLCASSTFDREAVGTEAFFGQGTRLTVV.

The chain recombines TRBV29-1 with TRBJ1-2; D unclear. CDR1 is SQVTM and CDR2 is ANQGSEA in the germline V gene. The CDR3 extends over 11 amino acids. V was trimmed by 6 bases and J by 3 bases, leaving 8 bases between them. The CDR3 DNA reads as TGCAGCGTCCCCGGGGACTATGGCTACACCTTC. Amino acid sequence: CSVPGDYGYTF.

V and J are TRBV6-5 and TRBJ1-1; TRBD1 matches at 7 bases. The CDR3 has 12 residues. CDR1 and CDR2 (germline): MNHEY, SVGAGI. J lost 10 bases, V lost 7 bases, and 9 bases had no gene match. CDR3 region: CASILRGVGAFF. Written as DNA, the CDR3 is TGTGCCAGCATTCTCAGGGGGGTGGGAGCTTTCTTT.

The gene calls are TRBV6-1 and TRBJ2-7, with 8 bases that match TRBD2. This CDR3 spans 14 amino acids. CDR1 MNHNS and CDR2 SASEGT come from the germline V gene. With 1 base clipped from V and 4 bases from J, the junction kept 3 bases outside the gene matches. The CDR3, as DNA: TGTGCCAGCAGTGAAGGAGCGGGGGCTTACGAGCAGTACTTC. It encodes CASSEGAGAYEQYF.

CDR3 sequence: CASSPRKRTDTQYF. The DNA of the CDR3 is TGTGCCAGCAGCCCGCGGAAACGCACAGATACGCAGTATTTT. The J gene is TRBJ2-3, the V gene TRBV7-9; D is unresolved. CDR1 SEHNR and CDR2 FQNEAQ come from the germline V gene (reference sequence). This CDR3 is built from 14 residues. The V end was cut by 5 bases, the J end by 1 base, with 10 bases between.

CDR3 in amino acids: CASRGIGTSGAYEQYF. Here the CDR3 DNA reads TGTGCCAGCAGGGGAATAGGGACTAGCGGGGCCTACGAGCAGTACTTC. This chain joins TRBV2 and TRBJ2-7; 13 bases line up with TRBD2. V gave up 6 bases and J gave up 2 bases; unmatched junction bases: 7. The CDR3 sequence is 16 residues long. Germline V gene sequence: CDR1 SNHLY, CDR2 FYNNEI. Using reference TRBV2 and TRBJ2-7 for the parts outside the CDR3, the full variable domain is EPEVTQTPSHQVTQMGQEVILRCVPISNHLYFYWYRQILGQKVEFLVSFYNNEISEKSEIFDDQFSVERPDGSNFTLKIRSTKLEDSAMYFCASRGIGTSGAYEQYFGPGTRLTVT.

In nucleotides, the CDR3 is TGTGCCAGCAGCTCAACTAGCGGGGGGCTCAATGAGCAGTTCTTC. Translating gives CASSSTSGGLNEQFF. V is TRBV7-8 and J is TRBJ2-1; 12 nucleotides align to TRBD2. The CDR3 is made up of 15 amino acids. V shed 4 bases, J shed 6 bases, and the junction held 4 bases outside the gene matches. In germline, CDR1 is SGHVS, CDR2 FQNEAQ.

J is TRBJ1-5 and V is TRBV5-1; D is unclear. Trimming took 0 bases from V and 4 from J, leaving 11 bases between them. The CDR3 runs to 15 residues. Per germline, CDR1 SGHRS and CDR2 YFSETQ. CDR3 sequence (DNA): TGCGCCAGCAGCTTGGCAGCGCAGTATAATCAGCCCCAGCATTTT. Encoded protein: CASSLAAQYNQPQHF. The whole variable domain, filled in from reference TRBV5-1 and TRBJ1-5, reads KAGVTQTPRYLIKTRGQQVTLSCSPISGHRSVSWYQQTPGQGLQFLFEYFSETQRNKGNFPGRFSGRQFSNSRSEMNVSTLELGDSALYLCASSLAAQYNQPQHFGDGTRLSIL.

The chain carries TRBV4-1 and TRBJ2-7; 11 bases map to TRBD2. Trimming removed 1 base from V and 2 bases from J; junction bases left unmatched: 10. CDR1 MGHRA and CDR2 YSYEKL come from the germline V gene. The CDR3 runs 18 residues. The CDR3 region is CASSQASPGLAATYEQYF. In nucleotides, the CDR3 is TGCGCCAGCAGCCAAGCTTCACCGGGACTAGCGGCTACCTACGAGCAGTACTTC.

This rearrangement joins TRBV6-5 to TRBJ1-2; 7 positions agree with TRBD1. With V trimmed by 5 bases and J by 0 bases, 6 bases remained unmatched. In germline, CDR1 is MNHEY, CDR2 SVGAGI. The CDR3 sequence is 15 residues long. The CDR3: CASSTRDSPNYGYTF. CDR3 in DNA: TGTGCCAGCAGTACCCGGGACAGCCCTAACTATGGCTACACCTTC.

This clone showed up just once. V gene TRBV7-8 combines with J gene TRBJ2-7, with a weak D call TRBD2 (6 bases). Per germline, CDR1 SGHVS and CDR2 FQNEAQ. CDR3 length: 14 amino acids. V was pared by 1 base and J by 3 bases, with 10 bases between. In DNA, the CDR3 is TGTGCCAGCAGCTTAGTGGAGGGAATCTACGAGCAGTACTTC. Translated: CASSLVEGIYEQYF.

This chain links TRBV10-3 with TRBJ2-2, with 8 bases aligning to TRBD2. The V gene end was trimmed by 3 bases and the J gene end by 0 bases; junction bases not matched to a gene: 6. Germline CDR1 is ENHRY and CDR2 is SYGVKD. This CDR3 contains 17 residues. CDR3 bases: TGTGCCATCAGTGAACGAGGGCGGGGGGCGAACACCGGGGAGCTGTTTTTT. This gives the protein CAISERGRGANTGELFF.

The chain is built from TRBV4-1 and TRBJ1-1; D is unclear. V lost 4 bases to trimming and J lost 8 bases, with 17 bases between them. There are 14 residues in the CDR3. CDR1 is MGHRA, CDR2 YSYEKL, per germline. The chain's CDR3 is CASSPIGSSREAFF. In DNA, the CDR3 is TGCGCCAGCAGCCCAATTGGTTCTTCGAGAGAAGCTTTCTTT.

The chain recombines TRBV13 with TRBJ1-5, with TRBD1 matching over 8 bases. Unmatched junction bases numbered 6, after V lost 5 bases and J lost 6 bases. Germline CDR1 and CDR2: PRHDT and FYEKMQ (reference sequence). The CDR3 spans 14 residues. CDR3 amino acids: CASSLRQGFQPQHF. The CDR3, as DNA: TGTGCCAGCAGCCTGAGACAGGGGTTTCAGCCCCAGCATTTT.

The chain links TRBV9 to TRBJ2-6; tentative D call: TRBD1 (5 bases). Germline assignment: CDR1 SGDLS and CDR2 YYNGEE. Trimming stripped 3 bases from V and 0 bases from J, with 16 bases between. There are 18 residues in the CDR3. This chain's CDR3 is CASSATTKTVSGANVLTF. The CDR3 bases are TGTGCCAGCAGCGCAACCACTAAGACAGTCTCTGGGGCCAACGTCCTGACTTTC.

The chain combines TRBV2 with TRBJ1-2; TRBD1 matches at 8 bases. The CDR3 is made up of 15 amino acids. The germline V gene encodes CDR1 SNHLY and CDR2 FYNNEI. J gave up 1 base and V 3 bases, and 4 bases lay outside the gene matches. This CDR3 reads CASSDDRGRNYGYTF. The CDR3 bases are TGTGCCAGCAGTGACGACAGGGGACGTAACTATGGCTACACCTTC. Full variable domain (missing parts from reference TRBV2 and TRBJ1-2): EPEVTQTPSHQVTQMGQEVILRCVPISNHLYFYWYRQILGQKVEFLVSFYNNEISEKSEIFDDQFSVERPDGSNFTLKIRSTKLEDSAMYFCASSDDRGRNYGYTFGSGTRLTVV.

The chain has TRBV5-1 and TRBJ2-3; 11 bases agree with TRBD1. The CDR3 is 14 amino acids. V trimming: 7 bases; J trimming: 2 bases; junction bases outside the gene matches: 3. Per germline, CDR1 SGHRS and CDR2 YFSETQ. CDR3 in DNA: TGCGCCAGCCGGGACAGGGGGGCCACAGATACGCAGTATTTT. Translation gives CASRDRGATDTQYF. The variable domain in full, completed from reference TRBV5-1 and TRBJ2-3, reads KAGVTQTPRYLIKTRGQQVTLSCSPISGHRSVSWYQQTPGQGLQFLFEYFSETQRNKGNFPGRFSGRQFSNSRSEMNVSTLELGDSALYLCASRDRGATDTQYFGPGTRLTVL.

The J gene is TRBJ1-3, the V gene TRBV7-2; 8 bases align to TRBD1. V lost 6 bases and J lost 3; bases outside the gene matches: 4. The CDR3 consists of 14 residues. Looked up from germline, CDR1 is SGHTA and CDR2 is FQGNSA. As DNA, the CDR3 is TGTGCCAGCAGACCCGGGACAGGTGGAAACACCATATATTTT. Translated: CASRPGTGGNTIYF. Full variable domain (remainder filled in from reference TRBV7-2 and TRBJ1-3): GAGVSQSPSNKVTEKGKDVELRCDPISGHTALYWYRQSLGQGLEFLIYFQGNSAPDKSGLPSDRFSAERTGGSVSTLTIQRTQQEDSAVYLCASRPGTGGNTIYFGEGSWLTVV.

This sequence joins TRBV7-3 and TRBJ2-1; 12 nucleotides match TRBD2. V shed 2 bases, J shed 1 base, and the junction held 18 bases outside the gene matches. This CDR3 has 22 amino acids. Germline V CDR1 and CDR2: SGHTA, FQGTGA. CDR3 in amino acids: CASSLEGPTGLAGLDSYNEQFF. For the CDR3, the DNA is TGTGCCAGCAGCTTAGAGGGCCCAACGGGACTAGCGGGCCTAGATTCCTACAATGAGCAGTTCTTC.